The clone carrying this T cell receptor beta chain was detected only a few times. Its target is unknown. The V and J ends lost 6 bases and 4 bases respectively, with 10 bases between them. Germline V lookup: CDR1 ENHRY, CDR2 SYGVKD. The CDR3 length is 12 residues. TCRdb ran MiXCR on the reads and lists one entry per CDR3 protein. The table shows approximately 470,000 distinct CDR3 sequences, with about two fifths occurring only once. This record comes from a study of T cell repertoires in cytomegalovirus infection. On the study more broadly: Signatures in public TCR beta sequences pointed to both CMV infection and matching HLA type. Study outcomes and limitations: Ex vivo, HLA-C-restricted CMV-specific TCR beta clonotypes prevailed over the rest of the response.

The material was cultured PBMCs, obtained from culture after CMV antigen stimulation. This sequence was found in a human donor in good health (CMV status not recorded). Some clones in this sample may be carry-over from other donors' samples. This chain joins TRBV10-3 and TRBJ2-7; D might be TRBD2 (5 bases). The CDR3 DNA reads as TGTGCCATCAGAGACACGGGGTACGAGCAGTACTTC. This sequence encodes CAIRDTGYEQYF.